Sequencing of this TCR beta chain was carried out in a study of T cell repertoires in cytomegalovirus infection. Study summary: A matching HLA type, together with CMV infection, was signaled by public TCR beta signatures. Study results and caveats: Dominating the ex vivo response were TCR beta clonotypes that were CMV-specific and HLA-C-restricted. Accumulated public TCR beta family frequency recognized individuals carrying CMV together with the relevant HLA.

This CDR3 contains 12 residues. Germline values: CDR1 MDHEN, CDR2 SYDVKM. This clonotype was picked up one time. Its target is unknown. The junction does not match germline at one end; this may be a read error. Each CDR3 protein gets one entry after TCRdb re-called the reads with MiXCR. The sample lists around 490,000 distinct CDR3 sequences; around a quarter were seen once. The material sequenced was PBMCs. This TCR derives from a human donor in good health (CMV status not recorded). Some clones in this sample may be carry-over from other donors' samples. V and J are TRBV28 and TRBJ2-7; D possibly uses TRBD1 or TRBD2 (5 bases each). The CDR3 nucleotides read TGTGCCAGCAGCTCAGGGACCTACGAGCAGCACTTC. This gives the protein CASSSGTYEQHF. Together with reference TRBV28 and TRBJ2-7, the CDR3 gives the full variable domain: DVKVTQSSRYLVKRTGEKVFLECVQDMDHENMFWYRQDPGLGLRLIYFSYDVKMKEKGDIPEGYSVSREKKERFSLILESASTNQTSMYLCASSSGTYEQHFGPGTRLTVT.